Included here is one T cell receptor (beta chain) sequence, with context. What it recognizes is unknown. One entry per CDR3 protein, called by TCRdb with MiXCR from the RT-PCR reads. This table holds under 850,000 distinct CDR3 sequences, approximately 17% found once. Per the germline V gene, CDR1 is MNHNS and CDR2 is SASEGT. The CDR3 runs 14 residues. The V end lost 7 bases, the J end lost 6 bases, and 18 bases lay between the germline ends. The sample originates from a study of response to subunit inactivated influenza vaccine. The study's findings and limits: Authors proposed each seasonal influenza vaccination draws in few new T cells.

The clonotype originates from a man aged 50 to 59 who received an inactivated influenza vaccine. The material sequenced was PBMCs from blood, taken about 5 days after vaccination. The chain carries TRBV6-1 and TRBJ1-1; D is perhaps TRBD1 (6 bases). CDR3 sequence: CASTGQRQTAEAFF. CDR3 nucleotide sequence: TGTGCCAGCACCGGACAGCGCCAAACGGCTGAAGCTTTCTTT.